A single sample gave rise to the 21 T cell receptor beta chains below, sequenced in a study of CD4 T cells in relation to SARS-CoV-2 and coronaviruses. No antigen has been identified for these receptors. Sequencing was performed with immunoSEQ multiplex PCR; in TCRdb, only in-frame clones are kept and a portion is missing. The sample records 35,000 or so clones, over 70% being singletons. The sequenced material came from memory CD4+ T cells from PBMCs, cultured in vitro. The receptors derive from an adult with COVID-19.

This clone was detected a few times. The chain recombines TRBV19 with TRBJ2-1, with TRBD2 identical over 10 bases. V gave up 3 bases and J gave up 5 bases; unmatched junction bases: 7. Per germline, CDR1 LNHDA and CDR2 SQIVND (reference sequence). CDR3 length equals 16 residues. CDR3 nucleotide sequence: TGTGCCAGTAGTATTGGTGGACTAGCGGTTCACAATGAGCAGTTCTTC. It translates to CASSIGGLAVHNEQFF.

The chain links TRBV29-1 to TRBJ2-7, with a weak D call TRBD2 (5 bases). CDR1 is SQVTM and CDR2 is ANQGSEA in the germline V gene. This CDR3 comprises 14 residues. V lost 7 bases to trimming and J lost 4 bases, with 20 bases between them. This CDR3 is CSAGLGGSKYEQYF. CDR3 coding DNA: TGCAGCGCTGGTCTGGGTGGGAGCAAATACGAGCAGTACTTC.

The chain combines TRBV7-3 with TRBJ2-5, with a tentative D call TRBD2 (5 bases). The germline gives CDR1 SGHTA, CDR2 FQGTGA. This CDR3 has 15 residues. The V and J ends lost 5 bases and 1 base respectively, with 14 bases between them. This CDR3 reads CASSPGGRIQETQYF. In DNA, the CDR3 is TGTGCCAGCAGCCCGGGCGGGCGGATCCAAGAGACCCAGTACTTC.

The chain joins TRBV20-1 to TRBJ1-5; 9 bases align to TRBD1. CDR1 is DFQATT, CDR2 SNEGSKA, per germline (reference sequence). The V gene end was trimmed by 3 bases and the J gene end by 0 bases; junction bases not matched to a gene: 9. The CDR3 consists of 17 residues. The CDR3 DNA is TGCAGTGCTAGTCGACGGGACAGGGAGTATAGCAATCAGCCCCAGCATTTT. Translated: CSASRRDREYSNQPQHF.

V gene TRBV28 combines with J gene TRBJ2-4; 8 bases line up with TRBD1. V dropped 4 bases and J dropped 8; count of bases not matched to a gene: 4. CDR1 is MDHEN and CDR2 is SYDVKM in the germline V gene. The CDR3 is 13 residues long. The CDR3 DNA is TGTGCCAGCAGTTCGGACAGGGTGGACATTCAGTACTTC. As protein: CASSSDRVDIQYF.

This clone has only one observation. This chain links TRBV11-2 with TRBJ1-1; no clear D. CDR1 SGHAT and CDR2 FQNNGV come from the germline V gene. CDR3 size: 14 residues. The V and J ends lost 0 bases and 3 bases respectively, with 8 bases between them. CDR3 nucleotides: TGTGCCAGCAGCTTAGATGGTTCGGACACTGAAGCTTTCTTT. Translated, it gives CASSLDGSDTEAFF.

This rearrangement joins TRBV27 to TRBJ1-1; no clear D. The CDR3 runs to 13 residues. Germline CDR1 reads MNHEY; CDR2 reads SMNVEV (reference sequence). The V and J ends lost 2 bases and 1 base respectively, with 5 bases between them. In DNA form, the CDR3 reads TGTGCCAGCAGTTTAGTCACGAACACTGAAGCTTTCTTT. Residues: CASSLVTNTEAFF.

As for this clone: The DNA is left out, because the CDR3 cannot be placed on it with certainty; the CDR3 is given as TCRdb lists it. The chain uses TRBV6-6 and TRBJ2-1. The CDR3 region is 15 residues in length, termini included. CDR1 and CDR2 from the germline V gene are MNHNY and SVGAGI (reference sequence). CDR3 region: CASSSSDSSYNEQFF.

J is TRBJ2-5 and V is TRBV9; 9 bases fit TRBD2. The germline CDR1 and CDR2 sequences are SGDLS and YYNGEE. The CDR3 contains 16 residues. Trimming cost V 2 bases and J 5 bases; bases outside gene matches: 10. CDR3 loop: CASSVRASGTRETQYF. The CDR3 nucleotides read TGTGCCAGCAGCGTGCGGGCTAGCGGGACAAGGGAGACCCAGTACTTC.

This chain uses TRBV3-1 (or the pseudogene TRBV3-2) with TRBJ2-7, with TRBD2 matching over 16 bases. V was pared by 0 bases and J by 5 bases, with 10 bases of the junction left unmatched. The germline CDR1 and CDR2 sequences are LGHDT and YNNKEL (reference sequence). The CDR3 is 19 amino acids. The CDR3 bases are TGTGCCAGCAGCCAAGATGGGACTAGCGGGAGGGCCGGTGGGAACGAGCAGTACTTC. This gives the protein CASSQDGTSGRAGGNEQYF.

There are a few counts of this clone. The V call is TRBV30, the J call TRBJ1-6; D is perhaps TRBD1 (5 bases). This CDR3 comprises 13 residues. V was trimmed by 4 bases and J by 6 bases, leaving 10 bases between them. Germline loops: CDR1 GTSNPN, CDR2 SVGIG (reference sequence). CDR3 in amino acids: CAWTRGTNSPLHF. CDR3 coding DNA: TGTGCCTGGACACGGGGGACTAATTCACCCCTCCACTTT.

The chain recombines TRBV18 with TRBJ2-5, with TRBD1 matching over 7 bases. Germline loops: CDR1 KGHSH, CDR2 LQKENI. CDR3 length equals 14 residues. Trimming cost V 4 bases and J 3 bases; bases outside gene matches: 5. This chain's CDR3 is CASSLPGQKETQYF. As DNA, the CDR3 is TGTGCCAGCTCACTACCGGGACAGAAAGAGACCCAGTACTTC.

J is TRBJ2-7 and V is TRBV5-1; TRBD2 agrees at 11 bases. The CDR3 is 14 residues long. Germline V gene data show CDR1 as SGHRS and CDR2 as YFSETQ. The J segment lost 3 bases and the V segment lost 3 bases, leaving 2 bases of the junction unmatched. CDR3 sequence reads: CASSSTSGNYEQYF. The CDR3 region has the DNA TGCGCCAGCAGCTCGACTAGCGGGAACTACGAGCAGTACTTC.

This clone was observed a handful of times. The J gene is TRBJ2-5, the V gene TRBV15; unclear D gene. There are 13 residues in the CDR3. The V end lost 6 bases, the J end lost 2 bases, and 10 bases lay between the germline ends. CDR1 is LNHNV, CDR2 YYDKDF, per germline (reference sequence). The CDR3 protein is CATRGWQQETQYF. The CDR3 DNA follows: TGTGCCACCAGAGGATGGCAGCAAGAGACCCAGTACTTC.

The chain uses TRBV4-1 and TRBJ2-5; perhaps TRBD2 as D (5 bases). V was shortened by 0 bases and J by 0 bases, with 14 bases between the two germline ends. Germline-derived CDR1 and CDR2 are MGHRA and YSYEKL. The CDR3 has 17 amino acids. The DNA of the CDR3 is TGCGCCAGCAGCCAAGATCTGCCTAGGAGGAACCAAGAGACCCAGTACTTC. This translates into CASSQDLPRRNQETQYF.

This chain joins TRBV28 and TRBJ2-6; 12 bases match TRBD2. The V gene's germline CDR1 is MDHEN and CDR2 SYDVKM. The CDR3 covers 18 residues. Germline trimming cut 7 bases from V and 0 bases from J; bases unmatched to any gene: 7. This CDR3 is CASISGLAGISGANVLTF. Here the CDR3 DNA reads TGTGCCAGCATTTCAGGACTAGCGGGAATCTCTGGGGCCAACGTCCTGACTTTC.

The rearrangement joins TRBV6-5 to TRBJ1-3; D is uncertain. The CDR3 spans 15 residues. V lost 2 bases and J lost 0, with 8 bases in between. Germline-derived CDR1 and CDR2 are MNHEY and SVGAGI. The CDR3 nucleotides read TGTGCCAGCAGTTACGGGGTACACTCTGGAAACACCATATATTTT. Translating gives CASSYGVHSGNTIYF.

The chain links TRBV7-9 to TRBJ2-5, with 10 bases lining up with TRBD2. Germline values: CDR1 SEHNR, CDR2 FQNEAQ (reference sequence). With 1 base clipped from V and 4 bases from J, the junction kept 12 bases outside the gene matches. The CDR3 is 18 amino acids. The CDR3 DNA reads TGTGCCAGCAGCTTAGGAAGTCATTCTAGCGGGAGAGGAGAGACCCAGTACTTC. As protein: CASSLGSHSSGRGETQYF.

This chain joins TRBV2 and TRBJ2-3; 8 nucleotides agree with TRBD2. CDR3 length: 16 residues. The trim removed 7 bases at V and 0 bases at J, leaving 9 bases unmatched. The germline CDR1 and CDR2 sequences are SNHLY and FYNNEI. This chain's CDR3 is CASNLGTSGSTDTQYF. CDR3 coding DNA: TGTGCCAGCAACCTAGGCACTAGCGGCAGCACAGATACGCAGTATTTT.

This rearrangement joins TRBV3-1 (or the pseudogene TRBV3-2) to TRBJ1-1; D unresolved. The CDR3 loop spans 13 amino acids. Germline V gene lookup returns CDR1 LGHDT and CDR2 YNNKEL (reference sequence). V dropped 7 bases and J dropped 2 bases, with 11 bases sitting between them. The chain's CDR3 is CASTIRPNTEAFF. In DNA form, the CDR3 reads TGTGCCAGCACCATCAGACCAAACACTGAAGCTTTCTTT.

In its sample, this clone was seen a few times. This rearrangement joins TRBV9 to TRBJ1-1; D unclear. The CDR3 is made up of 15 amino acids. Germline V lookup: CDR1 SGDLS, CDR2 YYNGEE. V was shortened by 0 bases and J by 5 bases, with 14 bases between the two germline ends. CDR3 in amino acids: CASSVAPGRRTEAFF. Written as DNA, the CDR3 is TGTGCCAGCAGCGTAGCACCGGGGAGGAGGACTGAAGCTTTCTTT.